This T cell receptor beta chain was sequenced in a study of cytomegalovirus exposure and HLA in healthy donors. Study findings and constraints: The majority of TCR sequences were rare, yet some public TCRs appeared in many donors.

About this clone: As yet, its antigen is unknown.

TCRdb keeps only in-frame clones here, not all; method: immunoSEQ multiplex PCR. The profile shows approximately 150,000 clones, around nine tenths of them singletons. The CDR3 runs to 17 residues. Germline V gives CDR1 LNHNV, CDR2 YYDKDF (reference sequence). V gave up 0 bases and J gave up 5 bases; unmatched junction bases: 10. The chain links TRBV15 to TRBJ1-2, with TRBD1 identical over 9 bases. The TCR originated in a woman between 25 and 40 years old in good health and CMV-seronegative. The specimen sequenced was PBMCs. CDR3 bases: TGTGCCACCAGCAGAGACCGGACAGGGGTCTTAGGATATGGCTACACCTTC. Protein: CATSRDRTGVLGYGYTF.